The 12 T cell receptor beta chains listed next were all sequenced from one sample in a study of graft-versus-host responses after intestinal transplantation. The repertoire was sequenced with immunoSEQ multiplex PCR; TCRdb's copy has only in-frame clones and lacks some. The sample comprises about 48,000 clones, 92% of which are singletons, and more than 2% rests with the top ten. Their antigen targets remain unknown. This specimen was unstimulated CD4+ T cells sorted from spleen or lymph node cells, taken before transplant. These receptors were collected from a human donor who was the organ donor for an intestinal transplant.

In this sample, this clone turned up once. The CDR3, as DNA: TGTGCCTGGGGACGCGAAGGTGGAAAAAGCACAGATACGCAGTATTTT. Translating gives CAWGREGGKSTDTQYF. The rearrangement links TRBV30 to TRBJ2-3; D call uncertain. The CDR3 has 16 residues. Germline loops: CDR1 GTSNPN, CDR2 SVGIG (reference sequence). Trimming removed 5 bases at V and 0 bases at J, with 18 bases between.

The chain recombines TRBV6-1 with TRBJ1-3; 10 bases are shared with TRBD1. The CDR3 totals 14 residues. V shed 6 bases and J 4 bases; nucleotides not matched to a gene: 3. Germline CDR1 and CDR2: MNHNS and SASEGT. The CDR3 loop is CASSQGQGGNTIYF. DNA of the CDR3: TGTGCCAGCAGCCAGGGACAGGGGGGAAACACCATATATTTT.

The rearrangement links TRBV28 to TRBJ1-5; D possibly corresponds to TRBD1 (6 bases). V was pared by 4 bases and J by 2 bases, with 15 bases between. The CDR3 consists of 16 residues. The germline V gene encodes CDR1 MDHEN and CDR2 SYDVKM. In nucleotides, the CDR3 is TGTGCCAGCAGTTCACGAGGGGGGGATGGCAATCAGCCCCAGCATTTT. It encodes CASSSRGGDGNQPQHF.

V usage is TRBV4-3 and J usage is TRBJ2-2; 15 positions agree with TRBD2. The V gene end was trimmed by 3 bases and the J gene end by 1 base; junction bases not matched to a gene: 0. CDR1 is LGHNA, CDR2 YSLEER, per germline. CDR3 size: 17 residues. This CDR3 reads CASSQGLAGGNTGELFF. The CDR3 DNA sequence: TGCGCCAGCAGCCAGGGACTAGCGGGAGGGAACACCGGGGAGCTGTTTTTT.

This chain links TRBV15 with TRBJ2-7; D gene uncertain. V was pared by 0 bases and J by 0 bases, with 9 bases between. The CDR3 consists of 15 residues. Per the germline V gene, CDR1 is LNHNV and CDR2 is YYDKDF (reference sequence). The CDR3: CATSRDPLPSYEQYF. The DNA of the CDR3 is TGTGCCACCAGCAGAGATCCACTACCCTCCTACGAGCAGTACTTC.

This chain uses TRBV28 with TRBJ1-5, with D possibly TRBD1 on 6 matching bases. Trimming took off 3 bases at V and 0 bases at J, with 18 bases between the two ends. CDR1 MDHEN and CDR2 SYDVKM come from the germline V gene. This CDR3 has 18 amino acids. The CDR3: CASSLRQDFPYSNQPQHF. The CDR3 DNA sequence: TGTGCCAGCAGTTTGCGACAGGACTTCCCCTATAGCAATCAGCCCCAGCATTTT.

The chain links TRBV5-1 to TRBJ2-2, with D possibly TRBD1 on 6 matching bases. Germline V CDR1 and CDR2: SGHRS, YFSETQ. The CDR3 covers 16 residues. Trimming shortened V by 3 bases and J by 4 bases, and 16 bases separated the two germline ends. The CDR3 reads CASSSKTGYFTGELFF. The CDR3 region has the DNA TGCGCCAGCAGCTCAAAAACAGGGTATTTCACCGGGGAGCTGTTTTTT.

This clone was seen just once. The rearrangement joins TRBV20-1 to TRBJ2-1, with D possibly called TRBD1 or TRBD2 (5 bases each). This CDR3 region has 11 residues. V lost 3 bases and J lost 8, with 8 bases in between. From germline, CDR1 is DFQATT and CDR2 SNEGSKA (reference sequence). The CDR3 DNA reads TGCAGTGCTAGGAGGGGTTATGAGCAGTTCTTC. Translation gives CSARRGYEQFF.

The gene calls are TRBV5-8 and TRBJ2-1, with 11 bases aligning to TRBD2. The CDR3 length is 15 residues. V lost 4 bases to trimming and J lost 8 bases; unmatched junction nucleotides: 8. CDR1 SGHTS and CDR2 YDEGEE come from the germline V gene. The CDR3 protein is CASSLSGRAPDEQFF. The CDR3 nucleotides are TGTGCCAGCAGCCTTAGCGGGAGGGCCCCGGATGAGCAGTTCTTC. Full variable domain (rest looked up from reference TRBV5-8 and TRBJ2-1): EAGVTQSPTHLIKTRGQQATLRCSPISGHTSVYWYQQALGLGLQFLLWYDEGEERNRGNFPPRFSGRQFPNYSSELNVNALELEDSALYLCASSLSGRAPDEQFFGPGTRLTVL.

This chain joins TRBV5-1 and TRBJ2-5, with a tentative D call TRBD2 (6 bases). There are 15 residues in the CDR3. V gave up 1 base and J gave up 4 bases, with 14 bases separating them. The germline CDR1 and CDR2 sequences are SGHRS and YFSETQ. The CDR3 protein is CASSLMEGRGETQYF. CDR3 nucleotides: TGCGCCAGCAGCTTGATGGAGGGGAGAGGAGAGACCCAGTACTTC. Looking up the rest from reference TRBV5-1 and TRBJ2-5 gives the full variable domain: KAGVTQTPRYLIKTRGQQVTLSCSPISGHRSVSWYQQTPGQGLQFLFEYFSETQRNKGNFPGRFSGRQFSNSRSEMNVSTLELGDSALYLCASSLMEGRGETQYFGPGTRLLVL.

This clone was seen only once. J is TRBJ2-2 and V is TRBV2; D call uncertain. This CDR3 region has 13 residues. V shed 8 bases and J shed 5 bases, with 12 bases lying between them. Germline V gene lookup returns CDR1 SNHLY and CDR2 FYNNEI. In nucleotides, the CDR3 is TGTGCCAGCCACACAACTATGACCGGGGAGCTGTTTTTT. This sequence encodes CASHTTMTGELFF.

The J gene is TRBJ1-1, the V gene TRBV5-4; D uncertain. Germline CDR1 SGHNT, CDR2 YYREEE (reference sequence). V was pared by 0 bases and J by 0 bases, with 3 bases between. The CDR3 runs to 13 residues. The CDR3 bases are TGTGCCAGCAGCTTGGGGGTGAACACTGAAGCTTTCTTT. Its translation is CASSLGVNTEAFF. Full variable domain (missing parts from reference TRBV5-4 and TRBJ1-1): ETGVTQSPTHLIKTRGQQVTLRCSSQSGHNTVSWYQQALGQGPQFIFQYYREEENGRGNFPPRFSGLQFPNYSSELNVNALELDDSALYLCASSLGVNTEAFFGQGTRLTVV.